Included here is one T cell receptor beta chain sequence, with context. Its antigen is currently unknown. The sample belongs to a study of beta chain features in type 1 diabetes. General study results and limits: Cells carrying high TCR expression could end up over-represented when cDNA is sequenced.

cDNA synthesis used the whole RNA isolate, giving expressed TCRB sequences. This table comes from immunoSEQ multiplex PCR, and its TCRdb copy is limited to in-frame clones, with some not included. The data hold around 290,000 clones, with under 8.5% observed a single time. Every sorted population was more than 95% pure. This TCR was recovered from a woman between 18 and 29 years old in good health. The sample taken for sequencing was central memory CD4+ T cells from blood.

DNA of the CDR3: TGTGCCAGCTCACCACCGGGACGGATCTATGGCTACACCTTC. Translated, it gives CASSPPGRIYGYTF. V usage is TRBV18 and J usage is TRBJ1-2, with D perhaps matching TRBD1 (5 bases). The CDR3 has 14 amino acids. V was shortened by 0 bases and J by 4 bases, with 9 bases between the two germline ends. Germline assignment: CDR1 KGHSH and CDR2 LQKENI.